This T cell receptor (beta chain) was documented in a study of CD4 T cells in relation to SARS-CoV-2 and coronaviruses. Findings and caveats of the study: No crossreactivity against non-spike viral proteins was tested here.

This table comes from immunoSEQ multiplex PCR, and its TCRdb copy is limited to in-frame clones, with some not included. The sample shows roughly 11,000 clones, about nine tenths of them seen only once. Trimming left V 3 bases short and J 6 bases short, with 11 bases between. Per germline, CDR1 LNHDA and CDR2 SQIVND (reference sequence). The CDR3 consists of 14 residues. Regarding this clone: Antigen specificity is unknown.

V gene TRBV19 combines with J gene TRBJ2-2; a weak D match, TRBD2 (6 bases). The specimen sequenced was naive CD4+ T cells from PBMCs. Subset specified: naive CD4+ T cells isolated by negative enrichment. The TCR originated in an adult with COVID-19. CDR3 region: CASSISGEAGELFF. CDR3 in DNA: TGTGCCAGTAGTATTTCCGGGGAGGCCGGGGAGCTGTTTTTT.